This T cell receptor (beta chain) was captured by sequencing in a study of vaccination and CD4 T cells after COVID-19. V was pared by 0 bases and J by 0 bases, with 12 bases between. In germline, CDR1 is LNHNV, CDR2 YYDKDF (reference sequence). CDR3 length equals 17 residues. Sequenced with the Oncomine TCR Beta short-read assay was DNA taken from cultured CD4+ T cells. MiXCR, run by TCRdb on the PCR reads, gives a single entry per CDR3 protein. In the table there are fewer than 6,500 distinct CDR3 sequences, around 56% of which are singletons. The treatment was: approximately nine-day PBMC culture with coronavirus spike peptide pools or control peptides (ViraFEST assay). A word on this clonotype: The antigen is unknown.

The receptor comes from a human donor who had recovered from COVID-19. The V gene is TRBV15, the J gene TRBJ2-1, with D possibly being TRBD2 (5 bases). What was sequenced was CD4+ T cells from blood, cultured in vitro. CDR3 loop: CATSRDVLGSSYNEQFF. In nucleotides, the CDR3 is TGTGCCACCAGCAGAGATGTGCTGGGGAGCTCCTACAATGAGCAGTTCTTC. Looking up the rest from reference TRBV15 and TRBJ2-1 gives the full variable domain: DAMVIQNPRYQVTQFGKPVTLSCSQTLNHNVMYWYQQKSSQAPKLLFHYYDKDFNNEADTPDNFQSRRPNTSFCFLDIRSPGLGDTAMYLCATSRDVLGSSYNEQFFGPGTRLTVL.